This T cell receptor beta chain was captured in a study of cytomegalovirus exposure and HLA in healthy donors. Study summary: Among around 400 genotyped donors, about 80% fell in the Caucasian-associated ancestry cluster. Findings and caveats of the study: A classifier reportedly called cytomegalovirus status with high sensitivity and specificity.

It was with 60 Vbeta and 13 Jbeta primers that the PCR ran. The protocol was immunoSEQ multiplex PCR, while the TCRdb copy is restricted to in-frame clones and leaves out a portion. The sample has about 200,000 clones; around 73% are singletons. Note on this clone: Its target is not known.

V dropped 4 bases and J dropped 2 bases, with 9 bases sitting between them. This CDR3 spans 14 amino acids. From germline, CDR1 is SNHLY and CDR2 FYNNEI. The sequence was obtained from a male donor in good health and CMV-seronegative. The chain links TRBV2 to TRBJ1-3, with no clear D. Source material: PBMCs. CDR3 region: CASSVRSAGNTIYF. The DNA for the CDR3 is TGTGCCAGCAGTGTCCGCTCGGCTGGAAACACCATATATTTT.